A single sample gave rise to the 16 T cell receptor beta chains below, sequenced in a study of shared clonotypes between healthy human individuals. Produced via immunoSEQ multiplex PCR; TCRdb's table is partial and in-frame only. Here the sample spans some 1,900,000 clones, about 95% being singletons. Naive-designated CD8 cells lacked CD45RO, were positively enriched for CCR7, and omitted terminally differentiated effector memory CD45RA+ cells. What was sequenced was naive CD8+ T cells sorted from blood. These receptors were taken from a man aged 18-30 years in good health.

The chain employs TRBV5-6 and TRBJ2-4; TRBD2 is a possible D gene (6 bases). V lost 4 bases and J lost 0, with 20 bases in between. This CDR3 has 18 residues. Germline values: CDR1 SGHDT, CDR2 YYEEEE. CDR3 coding DNA: TGTGCCAGCAGCACCGCAGCCTTGGGACTCTTAGCCAAAAACATTCAGTACTTC. Its translation: CASSTAALGLLAKNIQYF.

The chain has TRBV27 and TRBJ2-1; no reliable D call. The CDR3 runs 11 residues. The germline V and J ends were trimmed by 5 bases and 12 bases, with 11 bases remaining between them. Germline lookup yields CDR1 MNHEY and CDR2 SMNVEV (reference sequence). The CDR3 nucleotides are TGTGCCAGCAGTCAAGGGATGGGGCAGTTCTTC. It specifies CASSQGMGQFF.

This sequence joins TRBV6-1 and TRBJ1-5, with D hard to call. Germline V gene lookup returns CDR1 MNHNS and CDR2 SASEGT. Between the trimmed V and J ends, which lost 4 bases and 6 bases, there was a span of 13 bases. The CDR3 runs to 14 residues. Written as DNA, the CDR3 is TGTGCCAGCAGTGTCGTGGGGTTGGGTCAGCCCCAGCATTTT. Protein sequence: CASSVVGLGQPQHF.

The chain uses TRBV27 and TRBJ1-2; D not resolved. Trimming cost V 3 bases and J 4 bases, with 9 bases left between them. Germline V lookup: CDR1 MNHEY, CDR2 SMNVEV (reference sequence). The CDR3 has 13 amino acids. The CDR3 loop reads CASSFVASYGYTF. The CDR3 DNA follows: TGTGCCAGCAGTTTTGTAGCGTCCTATGGCTACACCTTC.

The rearrangement links TRBV7-9 to TRBJ2-7; the D is unclear. Looked up from germline, CDR1 is SEHNR and CDR2 is FQNEAQ (reference sequence). V dropped 5 bases and J dropped 2 bases, with 16 bases sitting between them. The CDR3 sequence is 15 residues long. The CDR3 region is CASSPPGGDPYEQYF. The CDR3 nucleotides are TGTGCCAGCAGCCCCCCAGGTGGGGATCCCTACGAGCAGTACTTC.

The genes are TRBV10-3 and TRBJ2-7; D may be TRBD1 or TRBD2 (5 bases each). V was cut by 2 bases and J by 5 bases, with 13 bases left in between. From germline, CDR1 is ENHRY and CDR2 SYGVKD. There are 14 residues in the CDR3. CDR3 bases: TGTGCCATCAGTGAGGGGGGACCTCTGCACGAGCAGTACTTC. It is translated as CAISEGGPLHEQYF.

The chain recombines TRBV5-3 with TRBJ1-1, with D hard to call. TRBV5-3 has ORF status, its function being uncertain. The CDR3 has 12 residues. V lost 0 bases, J lost 3 bases, and 3 bases lay in between. This CDR3 is CARSLAHTEAFF. The CDR3, as DNA: TGTGCCAGAAGCTTGGCCCACACTGAAGCTTTCTTT.

Points on this clone: At the DNA level, this CDR3 is encoded by other sequences in the same sample as well. V gene TRBV6-5 combines with J gene TRBJ2-7; tentative D call: TRBD2 (6 bases). The CDR3 extends over 12 amino acids. Trimming removed 6 bases from V and 2 bases from J, with 8 bases in between. CDR1 and CDR2 from the germline V gene are MNHEY and SVGAGI. The CDR3 reads CASRTGAYEQYF. The CDR3 DNA is TGTGCCAGCAGGACGGGGGCCTACGAGCAGTACTTC.

This clone has only one observation. The rearrangement uses TRBV7-9 and TRBJ2-2; D gene uncertain. V was cut by 5 bases and J by 7 bases, with 8 bases left in between. The V gene's germline CDR1 is SEHNR and CDR2 FQNEAQ (reference sequence). There are 12 residues in the CDR3. The CDR3 DNA is TGTGCCAGCAGCGCCGTGGTCGGGGAGCTGTTTTTT. It encodes CASSAVVGELFF.

The chain employs TRBV7-9 and TRBJ2-7, with 10 bases lining up with TRBD1. V was clipped by 6 bases and J by 5 bases; unmatched bases: 7. CDR1 is SEHNR, CDR2 FQNEAQ, per germline (reference sequence). CDR3 length: 14 residues. CDR3 residues: CASSTGTGVHEQYF. CDR3 nucleotide sequence: TGTGCCAGCAGTACTGGGACAGGGGTGCACGAGCAGTACTTC. The entire variable domain, with the rest obtained from reference TRBV7-9 and TRBJ2-7, is as follows: DTGVSQNPRHKITKRGQNVTFRCDPISEHNRLYWYRQTLGQGPEFLTYFQNEAQLEKSRLLSDRFSAERPKGSFSTLEIQRTEQGDSAMYLCASSTGTGVHEQYFGPGTRLTVT.

The gene calls are TRBV6-5 and TRBJ2-2; D is tentatively TRBD1 or TRBD2 (5 bases each). Germline lookup yields CDR1 MNHEY and CDR2 SVGAGI. There are 16 residues in the CDR3. Trimming cost V 0 bases and J 5 bases, with 13 bases left between them. As DNA, the CDR3 is TGTGCCAGCAGTTACTCGGTAGGGGAGAAGACCGGGGAGCTGTTTTTT. Protein sequence: CASSYSVGEKTGELFF.

This clone was observed a handful of times. The chain combines TRBV4-1 with TRBJ1-1; D is uncertain. This CDR3 comprises 15 residues. V was clipped by 4 bases and J by 9 bases, with 21 bases between them. CDR1 is MGHRA and CDR2 is YSYEKL in the germline V gene. CDR3 in DNA: TGCGCCAGCAGCCTCCTAAGCGGGCAGTTTGGGAAAGCTTTCTTT. Translation gives CASSLLSGQFGKAFF.

Comments on this clone: This specimen includes other DNA sequences encoding the same CDR3. The V gene is TRBV6-5, the J gene TRBJ2-2; D ambiguous. The germline gives CDR1 MNHEY, CDR2 SVGAGI. CDR3 length equals 14 residues. Trimming pared 5 bases from V and 2 bases from J, leaving 9 bases between. The CDR3 region has the DNA TGTGCCAGCAGTCTCCTCGGCAACACCGGGGAGCTGTTTTTT. Residues: CASSLLGNTGELFF.

The V call is TRBV27, the J call TRBJ1-1; the D is unclear. Trimming removed 5 bases at V and 3 bases at J, with 13 bases between. This CDR3 has 14 amino acids. Germline loops: CDR1 MNHEY, CDR2 SMNVEV (reference sequence). CDR3 sequence reads: CASSPTFGDTEAFF. The CDR3, as DNA: TGTGCCAGCAGTCCCACCTTCGGGGACACTGAAGCTTTCTTT.

The rearrangement links TRBV7-9 to TRBJ2-7; D gene unclear. This CDR3 has 13 amino acids. CDR1 is SEHNR, CDR2 FQNEAQ, per germline (reference sequence). Trimming removed 5 bases from V and 3 bases from J, with 11 bases in between. The CDR3 sequence: CASSPAHFYEQYF. The CDR3 DNA follows: TGTGCCAGCAGCCCGGCTCACTTCTACGAGCAGTACTTC.

V usage is TRBV4-1 and J usage is TRBJ2-3, with D unclear. In germline, CDR1 is MGHRA, CDR2 YSYEKL. The CDR3 spans 16 residues. Between the trimmed V and J ends, which lost 3 bases and 1 base, there was a span of 14 bases. The CDR3 spells CASSHQKEPGTDTQYF. The CDR3 DNA is TGCGCCAGCAGCCATCAAAAGGAACCGGGCACAGATACGCAGTATTTT.